This record concerns one TCR beta chain sequence. The data were produced by immunoSEQ multiplex PCR, yet TCRdb's version contains in-frame clones alone and is incomplete. The sample holds roughly 66,000 clones, 80% to 95% seen once. The data originate from a study of Tregs in tolerant kidney transplant recipients. The ends were cut back, 5 bases at V and 1 base at J, with 12 bases in the middle. This CDR3 has 14 amino acids. CDR1 is MDHEN, CDR2 SYDVKM, per germline. Sequencing used CD8+ T cells from blood, obtained before the transplant. This sequence joins TRBV28 and TRBJ2-7, with D possibly TRBD2 on 6 matching bases. The clonotype was recovered from a human donor who received a combined kidney and bone marrow transplant. CDR3 sequence (DNA): TGTGCCAGCAGTCTCACGACTAGATCCTACGAGCAGTACTTC. It translates to CASSLTTRSYEQYF.